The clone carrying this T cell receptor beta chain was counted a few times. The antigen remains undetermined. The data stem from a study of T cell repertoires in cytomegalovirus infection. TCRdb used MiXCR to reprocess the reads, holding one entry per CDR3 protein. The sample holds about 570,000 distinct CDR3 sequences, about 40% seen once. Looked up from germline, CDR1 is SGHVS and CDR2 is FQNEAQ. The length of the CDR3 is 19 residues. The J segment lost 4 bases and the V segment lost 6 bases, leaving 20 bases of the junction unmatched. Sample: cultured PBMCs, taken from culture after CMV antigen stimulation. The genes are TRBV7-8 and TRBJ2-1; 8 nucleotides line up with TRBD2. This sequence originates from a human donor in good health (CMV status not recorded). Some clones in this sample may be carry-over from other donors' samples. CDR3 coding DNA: TGTGCCAGCAGTTTTAGTCGGTCGCCCCGGACTAGCAGATACAATGAGCAGTTCTTC. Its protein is CASSFSRSPRTSRYNEQFF.